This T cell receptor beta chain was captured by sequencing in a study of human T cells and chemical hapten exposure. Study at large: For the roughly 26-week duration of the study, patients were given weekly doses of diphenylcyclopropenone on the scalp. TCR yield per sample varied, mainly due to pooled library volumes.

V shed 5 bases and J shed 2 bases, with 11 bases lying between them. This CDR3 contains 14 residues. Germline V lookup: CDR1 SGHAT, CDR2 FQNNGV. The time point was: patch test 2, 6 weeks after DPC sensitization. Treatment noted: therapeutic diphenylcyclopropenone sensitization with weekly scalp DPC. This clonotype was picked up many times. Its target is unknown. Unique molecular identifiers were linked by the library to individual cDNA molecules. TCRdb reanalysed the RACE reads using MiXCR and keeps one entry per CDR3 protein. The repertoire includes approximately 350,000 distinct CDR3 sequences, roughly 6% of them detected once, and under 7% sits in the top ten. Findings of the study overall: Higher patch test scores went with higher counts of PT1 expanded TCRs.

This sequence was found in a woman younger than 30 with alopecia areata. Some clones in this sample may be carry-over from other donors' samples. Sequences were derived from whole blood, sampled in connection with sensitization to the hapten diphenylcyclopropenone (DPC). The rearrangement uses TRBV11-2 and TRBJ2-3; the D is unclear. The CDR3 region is CASSLTASTDTQYF. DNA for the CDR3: TGTGCCAGCAGCCTTACAGCCTCCACAGATACGCAGTATTTT.